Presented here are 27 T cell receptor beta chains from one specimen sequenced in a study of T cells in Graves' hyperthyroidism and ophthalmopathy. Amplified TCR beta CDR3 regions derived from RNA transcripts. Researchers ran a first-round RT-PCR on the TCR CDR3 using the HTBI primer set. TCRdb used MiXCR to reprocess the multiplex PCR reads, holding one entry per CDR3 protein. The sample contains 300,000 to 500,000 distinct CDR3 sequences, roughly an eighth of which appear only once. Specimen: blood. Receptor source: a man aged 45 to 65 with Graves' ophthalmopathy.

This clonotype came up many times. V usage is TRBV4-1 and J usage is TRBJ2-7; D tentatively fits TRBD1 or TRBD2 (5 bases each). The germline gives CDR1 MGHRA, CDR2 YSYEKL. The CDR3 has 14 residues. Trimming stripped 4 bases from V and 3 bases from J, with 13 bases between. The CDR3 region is CASSPGTESYEQYF. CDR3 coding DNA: TGCGCCAGCAGCCCCGGGACGGAAAGCTACGAGCAGTACTTC.

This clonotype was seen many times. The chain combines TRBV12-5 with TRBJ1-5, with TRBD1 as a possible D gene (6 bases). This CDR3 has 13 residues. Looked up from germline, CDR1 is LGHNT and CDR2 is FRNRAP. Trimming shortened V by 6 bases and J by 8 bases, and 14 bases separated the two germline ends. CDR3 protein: CASGLGGGEPQHF. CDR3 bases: TGTGCTAGTGGCCTCGGGGGCGGTGAGCCCCAGCATTTT.

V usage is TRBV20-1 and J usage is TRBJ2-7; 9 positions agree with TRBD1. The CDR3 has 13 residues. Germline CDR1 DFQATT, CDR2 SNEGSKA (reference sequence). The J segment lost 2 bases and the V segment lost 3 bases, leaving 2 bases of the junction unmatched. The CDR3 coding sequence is TGCAGTGCTAGGGGGACAGGGCCCTACGAGCAGTACTTC. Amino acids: CSARGTGPYEQYF.

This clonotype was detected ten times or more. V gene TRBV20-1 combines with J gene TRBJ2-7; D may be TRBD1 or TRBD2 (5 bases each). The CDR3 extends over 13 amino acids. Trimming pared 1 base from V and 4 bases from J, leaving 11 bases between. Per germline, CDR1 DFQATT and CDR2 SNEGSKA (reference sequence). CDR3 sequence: CSARVSGTYEQYF. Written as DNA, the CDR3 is TGCAGTGCTAGAGTGTCCGGGACGTACGAGCAGTACTTC.

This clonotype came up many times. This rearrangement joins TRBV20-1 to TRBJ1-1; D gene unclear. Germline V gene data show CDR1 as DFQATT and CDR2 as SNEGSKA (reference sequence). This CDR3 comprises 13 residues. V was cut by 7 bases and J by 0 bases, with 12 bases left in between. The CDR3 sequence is CSVTPVVNTEAFF. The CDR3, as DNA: TGCAGTGTCACACCGGTGGTGAACACTGAAGCTTTCTTT.

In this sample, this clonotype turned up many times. For the CDR3, the DNA is TGTGCCAGCAGCCAAGATAGGACGGGGGGACACCTCCACTTT. This gives the protein CASSQDRTGGHLHF. The chain is built from TRBV3-1 and TRBJ1-6; D is perhaps TRBD1 (6 bases). Germline CDR1 and CDR2: LGHDT and YNNKEL (reference sequence). The CDR3 spans 14 residues. V lost 0 bases and J lost 15, with 15 bases in between.

CDR3 residues: CASRPGLVQNEQFF. The CDR3 region has the DNA TGCGCCAGCAGGCCGGGACTAGTCCAAAATGAGCAGTTCTTC. The chain couples TRBV5-1 to TRBJ2-1, with 8 bases identical to TRBD2. Trimming took 5 bases from V and 7 from J; bases not matched to a gene: 8. The CDR3 is 14 amino acids. CDR1 and CDR2 (germline): SGHRS, YFSETQ.

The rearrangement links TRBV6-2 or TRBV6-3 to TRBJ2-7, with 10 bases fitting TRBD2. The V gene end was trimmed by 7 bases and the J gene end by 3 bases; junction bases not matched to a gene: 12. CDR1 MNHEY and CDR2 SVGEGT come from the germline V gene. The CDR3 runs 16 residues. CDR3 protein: CASTPVGLAGVYEQYF. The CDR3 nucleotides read TGTGCCAGCACCCCTGTGGGGCTAGCGGGAGTCTACGAGCAGTACTTC.

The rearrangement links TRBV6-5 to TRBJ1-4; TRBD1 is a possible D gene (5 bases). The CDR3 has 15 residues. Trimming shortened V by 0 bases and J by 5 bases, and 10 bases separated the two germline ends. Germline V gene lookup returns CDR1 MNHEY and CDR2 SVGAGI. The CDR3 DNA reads TGTGCCAGCAGTTACTCGGGGCTACCCAATGAAAAACTGTTTTTT. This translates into CASSYSGLPNEKLFF.

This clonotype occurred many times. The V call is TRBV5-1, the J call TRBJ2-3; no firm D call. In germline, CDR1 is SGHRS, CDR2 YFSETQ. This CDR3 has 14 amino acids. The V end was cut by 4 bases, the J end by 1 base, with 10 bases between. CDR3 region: CASSPPRGTDTQYF. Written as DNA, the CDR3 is TGCGCCAGCAGCCCACCAAGGGGCACAGATACGCAGTATTTT.

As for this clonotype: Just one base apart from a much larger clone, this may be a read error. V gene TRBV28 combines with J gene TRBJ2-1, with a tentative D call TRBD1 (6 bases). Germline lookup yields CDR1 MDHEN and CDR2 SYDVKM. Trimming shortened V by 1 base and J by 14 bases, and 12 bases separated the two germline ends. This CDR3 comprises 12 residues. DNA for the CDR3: TGTGCCAGCAGTTTATTAGCGAGGGGGAAGTTCTTC. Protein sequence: CASSLLARGKFF.

In nucleotides, the CDR3 is TGTGCCAGCAGCCCTAACCAGGGTTTCTTT. It codes for CASSPNQGFF. The chain recombines TRBV6-8 with TRBJ1-1, with a possible D match to TRBD1 (5 bases). Germline values: CDR1 MNHGY, CDR2 SAAAGT. Trimming stripped 6 bases from V and 13 bases from J, with 12 bases between. The CDR3 runs to 10 residues.

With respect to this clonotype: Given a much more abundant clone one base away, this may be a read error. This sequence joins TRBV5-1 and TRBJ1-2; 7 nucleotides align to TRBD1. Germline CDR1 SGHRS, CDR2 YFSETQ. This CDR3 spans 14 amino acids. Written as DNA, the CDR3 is TGCGTCAGCAGCTTGGGCCAGGGGGACTATGGCTACACCTTC. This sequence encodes CVSSLGQGDYGYTF.

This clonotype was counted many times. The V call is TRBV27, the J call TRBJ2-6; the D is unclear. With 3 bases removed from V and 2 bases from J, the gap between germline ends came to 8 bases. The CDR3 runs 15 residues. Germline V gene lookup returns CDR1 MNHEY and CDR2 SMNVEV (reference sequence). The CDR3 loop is CASSFRRPGANVLTF. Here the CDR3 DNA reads TGTGCCAGCAGTTTTAGGCGGCCTGGGGCCAACGTCCTGACTTTC.

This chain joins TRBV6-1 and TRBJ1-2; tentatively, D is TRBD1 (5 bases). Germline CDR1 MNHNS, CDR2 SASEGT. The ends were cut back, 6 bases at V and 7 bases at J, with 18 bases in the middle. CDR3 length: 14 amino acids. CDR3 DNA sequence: TGTGCCAGCAGGACGACAGTCGCGGGGGGTGGCTACACCTTC. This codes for CASRTTVAGGGYTF.

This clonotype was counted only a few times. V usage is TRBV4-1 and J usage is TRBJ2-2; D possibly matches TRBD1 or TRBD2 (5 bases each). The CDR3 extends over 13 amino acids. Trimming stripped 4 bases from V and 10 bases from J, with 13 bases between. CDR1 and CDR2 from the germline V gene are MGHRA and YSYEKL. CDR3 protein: CASSPLGVVELFF. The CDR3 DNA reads TGCGCCAGCAGCCCCTTGGGGGTGGTGGAGCTGTTTTTT.

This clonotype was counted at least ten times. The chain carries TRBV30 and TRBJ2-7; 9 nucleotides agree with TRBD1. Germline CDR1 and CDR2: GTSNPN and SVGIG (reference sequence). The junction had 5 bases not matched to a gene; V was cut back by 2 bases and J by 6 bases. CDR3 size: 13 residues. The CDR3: CAWSRDRDSEQYF. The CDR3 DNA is TGTGCCTGGAGTCGGGACAGGGATAGCGAGCAGTACTTC.

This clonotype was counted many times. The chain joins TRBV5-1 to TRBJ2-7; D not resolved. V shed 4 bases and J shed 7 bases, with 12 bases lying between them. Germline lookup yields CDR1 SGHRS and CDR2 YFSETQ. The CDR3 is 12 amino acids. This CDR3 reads CASSRGYEEQYF. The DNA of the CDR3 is TGCGCCAGCAGCCGCGGATACGAGGAGCAGTACTTC. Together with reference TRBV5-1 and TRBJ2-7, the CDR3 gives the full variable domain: KAGVTQTPRYLIKTRGQQVTLSCSPISGHRSVSWYQQTPGQGLQFLFEYFSETQRNKGNFPGRFSGRQFSNSRSEMNVSTLELGDSALYLCASSRGYEEQYFGPGTRLTVT.

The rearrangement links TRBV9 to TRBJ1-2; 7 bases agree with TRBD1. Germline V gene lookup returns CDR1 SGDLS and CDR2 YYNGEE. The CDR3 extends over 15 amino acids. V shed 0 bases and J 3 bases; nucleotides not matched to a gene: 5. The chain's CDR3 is CASSVDGTADYGYTF. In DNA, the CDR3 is TGTGCCAGCAGCGTAGACGGGACAGCCGACTATGGCTACACCTTC.

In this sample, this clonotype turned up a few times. The CDR3 sequence: CASSRPAEGGIKSYEQYF. For the CDR3, the DNA is TGTGCCAGCAGCCGACCGGCGGAAGGGGGGATTAAATCCTACGAGCAGTACTTC. The chain combines TRBV7-2 with TRBJ2-7; TRBD1 or TRBD2 may be the D gene (6 bases each). Germline V CDR1 and CDR2: SGHTA, FQGNSA. V was pared by 5 bases and J by 1 base, with 24 bases between. The CDR3 loop spans 18 amino acids.

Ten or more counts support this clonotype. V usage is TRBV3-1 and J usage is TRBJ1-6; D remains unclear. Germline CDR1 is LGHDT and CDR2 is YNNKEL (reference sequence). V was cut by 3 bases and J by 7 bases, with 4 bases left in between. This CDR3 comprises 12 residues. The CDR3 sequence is CASSQANSPLHF. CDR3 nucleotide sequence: TGTGCCAGCAGCCAGGCAAATTCACCCCTCCACTTT.

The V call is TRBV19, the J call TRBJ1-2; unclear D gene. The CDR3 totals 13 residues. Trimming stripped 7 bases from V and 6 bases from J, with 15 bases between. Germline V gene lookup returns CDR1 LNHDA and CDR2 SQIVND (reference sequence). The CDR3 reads CASTRANRDGYTF. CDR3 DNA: TGTGCCAGTACCCGGGCCAACCGTGATGGCTACACCTTC.

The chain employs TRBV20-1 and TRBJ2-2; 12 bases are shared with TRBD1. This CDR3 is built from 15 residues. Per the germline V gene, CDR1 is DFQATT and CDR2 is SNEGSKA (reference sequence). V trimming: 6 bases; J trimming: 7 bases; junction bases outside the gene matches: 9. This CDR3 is CSALAGQGASGELFF. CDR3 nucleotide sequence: TGCAGTGCACTCGCGGGACAGGGGGCGAGCGGGGAGCTGTTTTTT.

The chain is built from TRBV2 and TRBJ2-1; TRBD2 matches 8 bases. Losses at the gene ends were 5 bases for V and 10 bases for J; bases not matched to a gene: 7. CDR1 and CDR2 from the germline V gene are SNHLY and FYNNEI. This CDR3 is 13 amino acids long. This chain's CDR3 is CASSLSGSQEQFF. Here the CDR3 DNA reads TGTGCCAGCAGTTTAAGCGGGAGTCAAGAGCAGTTCTTC.

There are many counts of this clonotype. The CDR3 coding sequence is TGTGCCAGCTCACCGGTGCAGGCCTACAATGAGCAGTTCTTC. Amino acid sequence: CASSPVQAYNEQFF. V is TRBV18 and J is TRBJ2-1; D ambiguous. The germline gives CDR1 KGHSH, CDR2 LQKENI. The CDR3 spans 14 residues. V lost 3 bases, J lost 2 bases, and 8 bases lay in between.

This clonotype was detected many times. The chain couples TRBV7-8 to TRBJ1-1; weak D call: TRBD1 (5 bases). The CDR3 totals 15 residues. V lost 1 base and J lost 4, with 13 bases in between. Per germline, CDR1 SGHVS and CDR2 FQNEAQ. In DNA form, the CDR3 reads TGTGCCAGCAGCTTAGTTGTGGGGGTCCCCACTGAAGCTTTCTTT. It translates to CASSLVVGVPTEAFF.

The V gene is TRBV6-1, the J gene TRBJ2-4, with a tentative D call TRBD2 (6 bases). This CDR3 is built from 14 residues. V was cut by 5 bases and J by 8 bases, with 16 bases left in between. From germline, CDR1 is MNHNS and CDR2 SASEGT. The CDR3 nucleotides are TGTGCCAGCAGTAGTTCACAGAGGAGGGACATTCAGTACTTC. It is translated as CASSSSQRRDIQYF.